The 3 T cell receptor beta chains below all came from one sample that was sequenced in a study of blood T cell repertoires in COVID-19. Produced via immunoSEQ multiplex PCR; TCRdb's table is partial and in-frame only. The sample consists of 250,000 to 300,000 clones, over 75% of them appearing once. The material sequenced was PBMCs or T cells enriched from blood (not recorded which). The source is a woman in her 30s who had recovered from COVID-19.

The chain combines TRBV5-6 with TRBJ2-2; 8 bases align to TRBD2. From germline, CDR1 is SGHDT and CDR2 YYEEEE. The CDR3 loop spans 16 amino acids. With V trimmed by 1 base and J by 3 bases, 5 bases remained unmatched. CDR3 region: CASSLKAGAYTGELFF. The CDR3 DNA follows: TGTGCCAGCAGCTTGAAAGCGGGGGCCTACACCGGGGAGCTGTTTTTT.

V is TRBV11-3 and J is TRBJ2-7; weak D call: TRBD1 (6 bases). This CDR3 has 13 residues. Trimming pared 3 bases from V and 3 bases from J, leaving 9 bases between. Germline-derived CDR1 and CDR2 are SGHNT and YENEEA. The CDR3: CASSFRQDYEQYF. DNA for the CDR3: TGTGCCAGCAGCTTCCGACAGGACTACGAGCAGTACTTC.

The CDR3 DNA is TGTGCCAGCAGTTTATTTAACTCGGAGACCCAGTACTTC. Its translation: CASSLFNSETQYF. The V call is TRBV27, the J call TRBJ2-5; no clear D. The CDR3 has 13 amino acids. The V and J ends lost 1 base and 5 bases respectively, with 8 bases between them. Germline V gives CDR1 MNHEY, CDR2 SMNVEV (reference sequence).